A selection of T cell receptor beta chains follows, all from one sample in a study of control samples from healthy donors and cancer patients. The assay was immunoSEQ multiplex PCR, and TCRdb's table has in-frame clones only and misses some. In the table there are 110,000 to 150,000 clones, 75% to 90% of which are singletons. Sequencing input: blood. Every receptor here comes from a man aged 30 to 39 in good health. Each CDR3 is given with its conserved first and last residue. D genes are given only for firm matches. Clone size is shown for a subset of rows, as once, few, many or a class of expanded clone.

clone_size	j_call	d_call	v_call	cdr3_nt	cdr3_aa
.	TRBJ1-1	.	TRBV3-1/TRBV3-2	TGTGCCAGCAGCCAAGATGCAACAGGGAGCCACACTGAAGCTTTCTTT	CASSQDATGSHTEAFF
once	TRBJ2-2	.	TRBV7-3	TGTGCCAGCAGCTCAGGTCTTACCACCGGGGAGCTGTTTTTT	CASSSGLTTGELFF
once	TRBJ2-5	.	TRBV6-5	TGTGCCAGCAGTTACTCGAACAGGGCCAAAGAGACCCAGTACTTC	CASSYSNRAKETQYF
once	TRBJ2-1	.	TRBV7-6	TGTGCCAGCAGCCCACTACTGACTGATGAGCAGTTCTTC	CASSPLLTDEQFF
.	TRBJ1-2	TRBD1	TRBV5-4	TGTGCCAGCAGAAGGACAGGGGGAGGCTATGGCTACACCTTC	CASRRTGGGYGYTF
.	TRBJ2-2	.	TRBV6-5	TGTGCCAGCAGTAAAAGGGGGGTTGGAACCGGGGAGCTGTTTTTT	CASSKRGVGTGELFF
once	TRBJ1-6	.	TRBV18	TGTGCCAGCTCACCCCGCCCGGCGGGAGATAATTCACCCCTCCACTTT	CASSPRPAGDNSPLHF
once	TRBJ2-7	TRBD1	TRBV11-2	TGTGCCAGCAGCTTAGTCGACAGGGGACTGCACGAGCAGTACTTC	CASSLVDRGLHEQYF
.	TRBJ2-3	.	TRBV5-1	TGCGCCAGCAGCCTTACCACAGATACGCAGTATTTT	CASSLTTDTQYF
.	TRBJ2-2	.	TRBV5-1	TGCGCCAGCGGCCCCCCGTACCGGGAGAACACCGGGGAGCTGTTTTTT	CASGPPYRENTGELFF
.	TRBJ2-7	.	TRBV6-2/TRBV6-3	TGTGCCAGCAGCCCCTCGAAGGTTGTCTCCTACGAGCAGTACTTC	CASSPSKVVSYEQYF
few	TRBJ2-7	TRBD2	TRBV4-2	TGTGCCAGCAGCCCCAGGTCGCGGGGGGATTCCCCCTACGAGCAGTACTTC	CASSPRSRGDSPYEQYF
.	TRBJ2-7	.	TRBV5-4	TGTGCCAGCACCGGGGACACCTCCTACGAGCAGTACTTC	CASTGDTSYEQYF
.	TRBJ2-5	.	TRBV9	TGTGCCAGCAGCGTAGCCCCAGGGGAAGAGACCCAGTACTTC	CASSVAPGEETQYF
.	TRBJ2-3	TRBD2	TRBV7-3	TGTGCCAGCAGCTTAGGTCCTAGCGGGGGGGCTAGCGATACGCAGTATTTT	CASSLGPSGGASDTQYF
.	TRBJ1-2	.	TRBV7-2	TGTGCCAGCCGCAAGACGGCTAACTATGGCTACACCTTC	CASRKTANYGYTF
.	TRBJ2-1	TRBD2	TRBV19	TGTGCCAGTAGTGGACTAGCGGGCTCCTACAATGAGCAGTTCTTC	CASSGLAGSYNEQFF
few	TRBJ1-1	.	TRBV27	TGTGCCAGCAGTTTAGATCGGGGGAAGGTTGACACTGAAGCTTTCTTT	CASSLDRGKVDTEAFF
.	TRBJ1-5	.	TRBV14	TGTGCCAGCAGCCAACAGAGCAATCAGCCCCAGCATTTT	CASSQQSNQPQHF
.	TRBJ2-7	.	TRBV29-1	TGCAGCGTTGAAGATGGAGGAGCACACGGGGAGTACTTC	CSVEDGGAHGEYF
.	TRBJ2-7	.	TRBV25-1	TGTGCCAGCAGTGGCCCCGCGGGAACTTCCTACGAGCAGTGCTTC	CASSGPAGTSYEQCF
.	TRBJ2-7	TRBD2	TRBV15	TGTGCCACCAGCAGAGGGGTGGGCAGGACCGGGACTAGCTCCTACGAGCAGTACTTC	CATSRGVGRTGTSSYEQYF